This TCR beta chain is from a study of cytomegalovirus exposure and HLA in healthy donors (dated by TCRdb to 2015 to 2018). Broadly, across the study: An earlier analysis of approximately 640 of the donors reported roughly 300 Gb of sequence data and more than 90 million unique TCR beta sequences from 150 million to 200 million T cells. The study combined high-throughput TCR immunosequencing, statistical association of individual TCRs with disease status, and machine learning to predict cytomegalovirus infection status. All discovery cohort repertoires had been generated on a single sequencing platform. Rather than drawing on any new phenotypic data, the later analysis identified candidate immune exposures from TCR beta sequences and the way those sequences occurred across donors. A later analysis re-examined previously published TCR beta repertoires from just over 650 donors and added high-resolution HLA genotyping to investigate patterns of TCR occurrence. Among some 410 genotyped donors of the cohort, an average of approximately 230,000 unique TCR beta nucleotide sequences were sequenced per donor, roughly 20% of them non-productive. Typing coverage varied by locus: 629-630 donors for A, B, C, DRB1 and DQB1; around 560 for DQA1; nearly 610 for DPA1; 400 to 480 for DPB1. Genome-wide SNP genotypes for about 65% of the roughly 670 donors were used in a later genetic analysis, which treated that subset as a discovery cohort. HLA typing included class I and class II loci at four-digit resolution. Using immunosequencing, the study profiled T cell repertoires from 500 to 800 subjects and related those repertoires to cytomegalovirus serostatus. Besides the first cohort of approximately 710 subjects, a separate validation cohort made up of roughly 120 different subjects was used. Of the roughly 400 genotyped donors, 65% to 90% fell in the genetic ancestry cluster associated with self-reported Caucasian donors. Donor age, sex, ethnicity and CMV serostatus were compiled alongside the repertoire data. To decide whether each TCR beta V gene segment behaved as functional or pseudogenic, an earlier analysis of approximately 600 of the donors relied on high-throughput TCR beta sequencing. The study aimed to test whether cataloging public T cell receptors could reveal signatures of past pathogen exposure. About five DR-DQ haplotypes were treated as single units for association and clustering because of strong linkage in the cohort. An early release covering over 500 HLA-typed donors comprised 300 to 350 gigabases of sequencing data and around 85 million unique TCR sequences.

The library relied on the immunoSEQ multiplex PCR assay. The multiplex PCR relied on a mix of 60 forward primers for TCR Vbeta segments and 13 reverse primers for TCR Jbeta segments. Amplification of the CDR3 region of rearranged TCR beta genes was performed with a multiplex PCR assay on genomic DNA. Amplified TCR beta libraries were sequenced as 87-base-pair reads on the Illumina HiSeq System. The published analysis was carried out like this. Across the 670 or so repertoires, a later analysis counted 80 million or so unique TCR beta chains, 9.5 million to 12 million of which were shared by at least two donors. A nearest-neighbor algorithm error-corrected the raw reads and collapsed the reads into unique sequences, merging closely related sequences to remove PCR and sequencing errors. CDR3 sequences were aligned to IMGT reference sequences to assign V, D and J gene segments. For a sequence to be retained, at least a six-nucleotide match to both a V gene segment and a J gene segment was required. A rearrangement was called productive if the CDR3 had no stop codons and remained in frame with V and J, and every other rearrangement was called non-productive. CDR3 was defined by IMGT convention, running from the second conserved V-encoded cysteine to the conserved J-encoded phenylalanine. The earlier analysis of about 500 of the donors excluded sequences that lacked an unambiguous match to a single V gene segment. An earlier analysis of 500 to 700 of the donors classified V segments as functional when productive rearrangements were above 56.7% and as segregating when the standard deviation between donors was above 5%. To diagnose cytomegalovirus status from the catalog of TCR beta chain sequences, a statistical classification framework was built. In a later analysis, V and J genes were assigned by comparing TCR nucleotide sequences against IMGT/GENE-DB human TR gene sequences. Using the TCRdist pipeline, a later analysis assigned CDR3 sequences along with most-parsimonious VDJ recombination scenarios. In a later analysis, each TCR beta chain was defined by its CDR3 amino acid sequence together with its V-gene family, and reads lacking a unique V-gene family were excluded. To address suspected cross-contamination and a sequencing artifact, a later analysis removed around 600 highly shared, low-generation-probability nucleotide sequences. A later analysis calculated a clonal expansion index for each public chain from normalized within-repertoire ranks of inferred template counts. Generation probabilities in a later analysis came from a VDJ recombination model fitted to out-of-frame rearrangements, and those results were checked against IGoR. In a later analysis, TCR-TCR, TCR-HLA and TCR-CMV co-occurrence was scored with hypergeometric tests, and a repertoire-size bias correction was applied to TCR pairs. A later analysis estimated false discovery rates by permuting HLA or CMV assignments 20 times. A later analysis grouped co-occurring TCRs with DBSCAN, adding TCRdist sequence similarity when clustering within HLA-allele-positive subsets. Co-occurrence clustering excluded repertoires with fewer than 30,000 or more than 120,000 public chains, plus five with anomalous nucleotide sharing. This immuneACCESS table, as held by TCRdb, lists in-frame sequences with V and J called but not all clones. Of the missing ones, under half trace to an unresolved V gene in checked studies; the others have no known cause. The V and J calls and clone size come from that table; D and trimming were worked out from the DNA. In all, the sample holds some 140,000 clones, and about 83% of those were seen once. The ten largest clones take up around 5.5% of the sample.

Here is what the overall study found, with its caveats: The sequencing pipeline was judged likely to have produced a cluster of highly shared sequence variants as a technical artifact. A later genetic analysis reported fewer N-insertions in productive TCRs among donors in an Asian-associated ancestry cluster than the approximately 700-donor mean. The study gave a list of around 170 TCR beta chains associated with cytomegalovirus. The cohort was sequenced for TCR beta chains only, and without alpha or paired-chain data the features that could be detected were limited. A few of the identified cytomegalovirus-associated TCR beta chains were confirmed in vitro to be specific for cytomegalovirus antigens. A later analysis associated approximately 17,000 TCR beta sequences with specific HLA alleles at a false discovery rate of 0.05. In both the original and validation cohorts, the classifier was reported to diagnose cytomegalovirus status with high specificity and sensitivity. The only immune exposure information available for the cohort was CMV serostatus. Strong co-occurrence of HLA alleles, especially DR and DQ, made assigning TCR associations to individual alleles difficult. In a later analysis, HLA-associated TCR beta chains were found to be more clonally expanded and to have lower generation probabilities than equally common non-associated chains. Several of the top co-occurrence clusters appeared to be linked to parvovirus B19, influenza, CMV and Epstein-Barr virus, according to a later analysis. Broadly in line with IMGT annotations, most TCR beta V segments showed up in productive rearrangements about 87% or about 30% of the time in an earlier analysis of about 500 of the donors. Because counts were too low, seventeen rarely observed V segments, including chromosome 9 orphons, were excluded from the earlier analysis of around 640 of the donors. A further reported finding was that TCR beta sequences accurately predicted the HLA-A and HLA-B alleles for most subjects in the first cohort. An association between a missense DCLRE1C variant and V-gene and J-gene trimming of TCR beta chains was found in a later genetic analysis and replicated in an independent cohort. The authors suggested that the approach could potentially be generalized to other disease states and immunological phenotypes. Roughly uniform sequencing depth across donors was assumed in presence/absence analyses, although this assumption may not hold. Because some donors lacked HLA typing at each locus, the association tests relied only on the typed subset. Linkage disequilibrium might explain the correlated functional status among segregating V segments, but an unknown experimental factor could not be excluded. In a later analysis, TCR association rates were found to vary across HLA loci, with the most associated TCRs seen for DRB1 alleles and the fewest for HLA-C alleles. The 87-base-pair reads could not distinguish some IMGT-functional V segments, including TRBV6-2 and TRBV6-3, so those segments were excluded. According to a later analysis, most CMV-associated TCR beta chains appeared to be HLA-restricted, and the HLA associations seemed to be driven largely by CMV exposure. Most TCR sequences were seen in very few donors, while some public TCRs were found in many individuals.

The cohort was made up of under 800 healthy bone marrow donors. All cohort members were sampled while nominally healthy, although unrecorded immune exposures were likely present. The donor was CMV seronegative and belonged to the group of 352 seronegative cohort members. A peripheral blood sample was provided by each donor, and peripheral blood mononuclear cells were used for TCR beta sequencing. Genomic DNA was extracted from the blood cell samples with the Qiagen DNeasy Blood Extraction Kit. The CDR3, from cysteine to phenylalanine, totals 14 residues. Kept here is only the CDR3 DNA, which spans 42 bases and is read in frame from base 1. From a lookup of the germline V gene, CDR1 and CDR2 are SGHTA and FQGNSA. V is shortened by 4 bases, J by 0 bases, and the region joining them spans 8 bases. About this clone itself: Its target antigen remains unknown. No base-level quality is on record; no much larger clone is a single base apart.

The chain couples TRBV7-2 to TRBJ2-3; the D region possibly corresponds to TRBD1 (5 bases align). The specimen sequenced was PBMCs. The receptor was derived from a woman under 40 in good health and CMV-seronegative. The sequenced DNA: TGTGCCAGCAGCTCAGGACAAAGCACAGATACGCAGTATTTT. It is translated as CASSSGQSTDTQYF.